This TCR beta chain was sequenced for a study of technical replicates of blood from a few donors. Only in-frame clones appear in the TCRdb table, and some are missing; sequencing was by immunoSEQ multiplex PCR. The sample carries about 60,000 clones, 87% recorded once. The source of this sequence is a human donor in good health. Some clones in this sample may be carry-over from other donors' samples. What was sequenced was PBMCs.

The CDR3 protein is CASSQELAEINIQYF. The CDR3 bases are TGCGCCAGCAGCCAAGAGTTAGCGGAGATAAACATTCAGTACTTC. V usage is TRBV4-3 and J usage is TRBJ2-4; weak D call: TRBD2 (6 bases). CDR1 and CDR2 (germline): LGHNA, YSLEER. Trimming shortened V by 0 bases and J by 6 bases, and 12 bases separated the two germline ends. The CDR3 is 15 residues long.